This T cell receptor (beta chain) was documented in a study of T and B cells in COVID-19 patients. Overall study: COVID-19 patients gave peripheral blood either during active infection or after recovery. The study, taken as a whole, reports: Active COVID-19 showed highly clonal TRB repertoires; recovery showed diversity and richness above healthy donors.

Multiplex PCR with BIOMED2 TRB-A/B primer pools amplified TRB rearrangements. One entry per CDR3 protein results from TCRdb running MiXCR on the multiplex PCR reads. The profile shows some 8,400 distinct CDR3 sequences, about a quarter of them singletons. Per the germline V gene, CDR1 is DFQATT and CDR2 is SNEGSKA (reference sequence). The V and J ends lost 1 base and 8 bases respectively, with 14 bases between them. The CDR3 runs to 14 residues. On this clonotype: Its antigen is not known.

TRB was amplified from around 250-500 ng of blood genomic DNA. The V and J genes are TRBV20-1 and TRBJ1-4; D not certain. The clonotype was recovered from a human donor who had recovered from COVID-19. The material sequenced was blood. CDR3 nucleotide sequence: TGCAGTGCTAGAGTTCGACCGATTAACGAAAAACTGTTTTTT. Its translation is CSARVRPINEKLFF.